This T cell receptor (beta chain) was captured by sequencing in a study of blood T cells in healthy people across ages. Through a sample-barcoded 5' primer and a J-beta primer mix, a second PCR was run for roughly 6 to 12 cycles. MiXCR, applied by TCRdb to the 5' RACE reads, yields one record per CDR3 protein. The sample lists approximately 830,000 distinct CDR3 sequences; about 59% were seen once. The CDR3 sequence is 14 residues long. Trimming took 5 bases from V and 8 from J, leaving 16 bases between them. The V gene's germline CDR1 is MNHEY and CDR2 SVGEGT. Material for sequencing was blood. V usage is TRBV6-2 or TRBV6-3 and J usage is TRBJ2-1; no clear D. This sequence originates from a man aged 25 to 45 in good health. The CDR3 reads CASSKVPSAYEQFF. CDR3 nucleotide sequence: TGTGCCAGCAGTAAGGTCCCCTCGGCTTATGAGCAGTTCTTC.